A selection of T cell receptor beta chains follows, all from one sample in a study of blood T cell repertoires in COVID-19. Assay: immunoSEQ multiplex PCR; the TCRdb copy retains only in-frame clones and omits some. Here the sample spans fewer than 250,000 clones, around 87% being singletons. Sequenced input: peripheral blood. All receptors come from a man in his sixties with acute or convalescent COVID-19. Both conserved end residues are part of each CDR3. Fields, in order: D gene, clone size, V gene, J gene, CDR3 DNA, CDR3 protein. The D gene is left open where the match is weak. Expanded clones get a size class; other rows say once, few or many, or leave the size out.

D gene: .; clone size: .; V gene: TRBV5-8; J gene: TRBJ1-4; CDR3 DNA: TGTGCCAGCGGTCCCCTGCAGACTAATGAAAAACTGTTTTTT; CDR3 protein: CASGPLQTNEKLFF
D gene: TRBD1; clone size: .; V gene: TRBV29-1; J gene: TRBJ1-2; CDR3 DNA: TGCAGCGTAGTCGGCCCCGGGACAGGACATGGCTACACCTTC; CDR3 protein: CSVVGPGTGHGYTF
D gene: .; clone size: once; V gene: TRBV7-2; J gene: TRBJ1-1; CDR3 DNA: TGTGCCAGCAGCTTAGAGTCCCGGGGGAACACTGAAGCTTTCTTT; CDR3 protein: CASSLESRGNTEAFF
D gene: .; clone size: .; V gene: TRBV10-3; J gene: TRBJ2-7; CDR3 DNA: TGTGCCATCAGTGAGTCGACACGGACCTACGAGCAGTACTTC; CDR3 protein: CAISESTRTYEQYF
D gene: TRBD1; clone size: few; V gene: TRBV29-1; J gene: TRBJ2-2; CDR3 DNA: TGCAGCGTTATCACCGGGACAGTATTGAACACCGGGGAGCTGTTTTTT; CDR3 protein: CSVITGTVLNTGELFF
D gene: .; clone size: few; V gene: TRBV4-3; J gene: TRBJ2-3; CDR3 DNA: TGCGCCAGCAGCCAAGATCAGGCCACAGATACGCAGTATTTT; CDR3 protein: CASSQDQATDTQYF
D gene: TRBD2; clone size: .; V gene: TRBV5-1; J gene: TRBJ2-5; CDR3 DNA: TGCGCCAGCAGCTTGGATGGGCGGGGGGTTCAAGAGACCCAGTACTTC; CDR3 protein: CASSLDGRGVQETQYF
D gene: .; clone size: .; V gene: TRBV11-2; J gene: TRBJ1-1; CDR3 DNA: TGTGCCAGCAGGGGCGGGTTGAACACTGAAGCTTTCTTT; CDR3 protein: CASRGGLNTEAFF
D gene: .; clone size: .; V gene: TRBV4-3; J gene: TRBJ1-1; CDR3 DNA: TGCGCCAGCAGCCAAGATCTGGGCAGGGTCCCTGAAGCTTTCTTT; CDR3 protein: CASSQDLGRVPEAFF
D gene: TRBD2; clone size: once; V gene: TRBV6-1; J gene: TRBJ2-7; CDR3 DNA: TGTGCCAGCAGTGAAGGAACTAGCGGGGGGCAAGGCGAGCAGTACTTC; CDR3 protein: CASSEGTSGGQGEQYF
D gene: .; clone size: .; V gene: TRBV18; J gene: TRBJ2-3; CDR3 DNA: TGTGCCAGCTCACGACTAAACCCAGATACGCAGTATTTT; CDR3 protein: CASSRLNPDTQYF
D gene: .; clone size: .; V gene: TRBV11-2; J gene: TRBJ1-3; CDR3 DNA: TGTGCCAGCAGCTTAGTAGGCGTGGGGGCTTGGTCTGGAAACACCATATATTTT; CDR3 protein: CASSLVGVGAWSGNTIYF
D gene: .; clone size: .; V gene: TRBV11-1; J gene: TRBJ2-7; CDR3 DNA: TGTGCCAGCAGCCTGCTCGTGGGGCAGGGAAGATACGAGCAGTACTTC; CDR3 protein: CASSLLVGQGRYEQYF
D gene: TRBD1; clone size: .; V gene: TRBV7-9; J gene: TRBJ1-5; CDR3 DNA: TGTGCCAGCAGCTTAGCGCACCAGGGGGTGTCGCATAGCAATCAGCCCCAGCATTTT; CDR3 protein: CASSLAHQGVSHSNQPQHF
D gene: TRBD1; clone size: .; V gene: TRBV10-3; J gene: TRBJ2-7; CDR3 DNA: TGTGCCATCAGCCCCGGGCAGGGGGCCTACGAGCAGTACTTC; CDR3 protein: CAISPGQGAYEQYF
D gene: .; clone size: .; V gene: TRBV5-6; J gene: TRBJ1-2; CDR3 DNA: TGTGCCAGCAGCTTGGACCCGACAGGCCCTCGCTATGGCTACACCTTC; CDR3 protein: CASSLDPTGPRYGYTF
D gene: TRBD1; clone size: .; V gene: TRBV18; J gene: TRBJ1-4; CDR3 DNA: TGTGCCAGCTCACTCGGACAGGGGCCCGAAAAACTGTTTTTT; CDR3 protein: CASSLGQGPEKLFF
D gene: .; clone size: .; V gene: TRBV5-4; J gene: TRBJ2-2; CDR3 DNA: TGTGCCAGCAGCTTGGAAGGCCCAAGGGGAAGCGGGGAGCTGTTTTTT; CDR3 protein: CASSLEGPRGSGELFF
D gene: .; clone size: .; V gene: TRBV19; J gene: TRBJ1-3; CDR3 DNA: TGTGCCAGTAGTATAAGGGGGTGGACTGCGAGCTCTGGAAACACCATATATTTT; CDR3 protein: CASSIRGWTASSGNTIYF